The 4 T cell receptor beta chains in this list originate from one sample, sequenced in a study of human T cells and chemical hapten exposure. TCRdb fed the RACE reads into MiXCR, producing one record per CDR3 protein. This sample has approximately 73,000 distinct CDR3 sequences, with about 9.3% found just once. Described time point: patch test 1, 2 weeks after DPC sensitization. Treatment specified: therapeutic diphenylcyclopropenone sensitization with weekly scalp DPC. The sequenced sample was whole blood, obtained in connection with sensitization to the hapten diphenylcyclopropenone (DPC). The receptors come from a woman aged 45-60 years with alopecia areata. Some clones in this sample may be carry-over from other donors' samples.

A few counts support this clonotype. At one end the junction does not follow the germline gene, possibly because of a read error. V and J are TRBV29-1 and TRBJ1-2; weak D call: TRBD1 (6 bases). CDR3 size: 13 residues. CDR1 and CDR2 from the germline V gene are SQVTM and ANQGSEA. The CDR3: CSVKERTANGYTF. DNA for the CDR3: TGCAGCGTTAAAGAGCGGACAGCAAATGGCTACACCTTC.

This clonotype was seen only a few times. This sequence joins TRBV11-2 and TRBJ1-1; a possible D gene is TRBD1 (6 bases). Germline V gives CDR1 SGHAT, CDR2 FQNNGV. The CDR3 consists of 15 residues. The V end lost 5 bases, the J end lost 11 bases, and 24 bases lay between the germline ends. CDR3 sequence: CASSAQQGNHLKAFF. CDR3 nucleotide sequence: TGTGCCAGCAGCGCCCAACAGGGAAACCATTTAAAGGCTTTCTTT. Together with reference TRBV11-2 and TRBJ1-1, the CDR3 gives the full variable domain: EAGVAQSPRYKIIEKRQSVAFWCNPISGHATLYWYQQILGQGPKLLIQFQNNGVVDDSQLPKDRFSAERLKGVDSTLKIQPAKLEDSAVYLCASSAQQGNHLKAFFGQGTRLTVV.

This rearrangement joins TRBV29-1 to TRBJ2-1; D unresolved. The germline V gene has CDR1 SQVTM and CDR2 ANQGSEA. V lost 4 bases and J lost 0, with 13 bases in between. This CDR3 spans 15 amino acids. This chain's CDR3 is CSVALQETSYNEQFF. CDR3 sequence (DNA): TGCAGCGTTGCCCTCCAGGAGACCTCCTACAATGAGCAGTTCTTC.

This clonotype was detected a few times. V and J are TRBV6-5 and TRBJ2-3; 7 bases fit TRBD2. CDR1 and CDR2 (germline): MNHEY, SVGAGI. This CDR3 spans 13 amino acids. With V trimmed by 5 bases and J by 9 bases, 8 bases remained unmatched. The CDR3 sequence is CASSNGREGTQYF. CDR3 sequence (DNA): TGTGCCAGCAGTAATGGCAGGGAGGGAACGCAGTATTTT.